These 12 T cell receptor beta chains came from one sample sequenced in a study of neurological immune-mediated disorders. A single record per CDR3 protein comes from TCRdb applying MiXCR to the 5' RACE reads. The table has roughly 80,000 distinct CDR3 sequences, roughly 18% seen once. What was sequenced was PBMCs. The receptor source for this set is a woman in her 40s in good health.

This rearrangement joins TRBV4-2 to TRBJ2-2; TRBD2 agrees at 11 bases. V gave up 1 base and J gave up 1 base; unmatched junction bases: 11. Per germline, CDR1 LGHNA and CDR2 YNFKEQ. CDR3 size: 20 residues. CDR3: CASSQALAGGPNMNTGELFF. The CDR3 nucleotides are TGTGCCAGCAGCCAAGCCCTAGCGGGGGGACCTAACATGAACACCGGGGAGCTGTTTTTT.

At least ten counts were recorded for this clonotype. The rearrangement uses TRBV7-9 and TRBJ2-4; 8 bases map to TRBD2. Germline V lookup: CDR1 SEHNR, CDR2 FQNEAQ (reference sequence). This CDR3 has 14 residues. Trimming removed 0 bases from V and 9 bases from J; junction bases left unmatched: 4. The CDR3 DNA follows: TGTGCCAGCAGCTTAGCGGTAGCGGGAAGCATTCAGTACTTC. This codes for CASSLAVAGSIQYF. The variable domain in full, completed from reference TRBV7-9 and TRBJ2-4, reads DTGVSQNPRHKITKRGQNVTFRCDPISEHNRLYWYRQTLGQGPEFLTYFQNEAQLEKSRLLSDRFSAERPKGSFSTLEIQRTEQGDSAMYLCASSLAVAGSIQYFGAGTRLSVL.

This clonotype was counted at least ten times. This chain connects TRBV4-3 to TRBJ1-1; D is uncertain. Trimming removed 4 bases at V and 0 bases at J, with 18 bases between. Germline lookup yields CDR1 LGHNA and CDR2 YSLEER. The CDR3 extends over 17 amino acids. This CDR3 is CASSLAPGALMNTEAFF. Here the CDR3 DNA reads TGCGCCAGCAGCCTCGCGCCGGGAGCCCTGATGAACACTGAAGCTTTCTTT.

This clonotype was counted many times. The chain couples TRBV7-2 to TRBJ1-5; D gene ambiguous. Per germline, CDR1 SGHTA and CDR2 FQGNSA. This CDR3 has 14 residues. V shed 5 bases and J shed 3 bases, with 11 bases lying between them. The CDR3 here is CASSATVTNQPQHF. As DNA, the CDR3 is TGTGCCAGCAGCGCCACAGTTACCAATCAGCCCCAGCATTTT.

This clonotype occurred a few times. This rearrangement joins TRBV18 to TRBJ2-3, with D possibly TRBD1 on 6 matching bases. V was clipped by 4 bases and J by 3 bases, with 11 bases between them. CDR1 is KGHSH and CDR2 is LQKENI in the germline V gene. This CDR3 has 14 residues. The CDR3 reads CASSQERGTDTQYF. The CDR3 DNA follows: TGTGCCAGCTCACAGGAGAGGGGGACAGATACGCAGTATTTT.

This clonotype has at least ten counts. J is TRBJ1-4 and V is TRBV7-9; D perhaps matches TRBD1 (5 bases). Germline assignment: CDR1 SEHNR and CDR2 FQNEAQ (reference sequence). V lost 5 bases and J 8 bases, leaving 15 bases between the germline ends. The CDR3 runs 14 residues. CDR3 DNA: TGTGCCAGCAGCGCGGGGCCGAGGAGAGAAAAACTGTTTTTT. Protein product: CASSAGPRREKLFF.

This clonotype occurred many times. V is TRBV7-9 and J is TRBJ2-3; D is possibly TRBD2 (6 bases). CDR1 and CDR2 (germline): SEHNR, FQNEAQ (reference sequence). CDR3 length equals 15 residues. Trimming took off 1 base at V and 4 bases at J, with 12 bases between the two ends. CDR3 bases: TGTGCCAGCAGCTTAGGAGGAGGGTCGGCAGATACGCAGTATTTT. Its protein is CASSLGGGSADTQYF.

This clonotype was seen ten or more times. The chain has TRBV12-3 or TRBV12-4 and TRBJ1-6; possibly TRBD1 for D (6 bases). The V end was cut by 3 bases, the J end by 9 bases, with 12 bases between. The CDR3 totals 14 residues. CDR3 loop: CASSLGAVGSPLHF. In DNA form, the CDR3 reads TGTGCCAGCAGTTTGGGGGCCGTCGGTTCACCCCTCCACTTT.

There are many counts of this clonotype. The V call is TRBV7-2, the J call TRBJ1-4; D gene unclear. CDR1 SGHTA and CDR2 FQGNSA come from the germline V gene. Deletions cut 1 base from V and 7 bases from J, with 7 bases between. CDR3 length: 13 residues. The CDR3 spells CASSLGGSEKLFF. Here the CDR3 DNA reads TGTGCCAGCAGCTTAGGTGGCAGTGAAAAACTGTTTTTT.

This clonotype was seen ten or more times. The chain joins TRBV6-5 to TRBJ2-2, with D possibly being TRBD1 or TRBD2 (6 bases each). V dropped 6 bases and J dropped 4 bases, with 18 bases sitting between them. The CDR3 runs to 16 residues. CDR1 and CDR2 (germline): MNHEY, SVGAGI. The CDR3 region is CASRPGGGRGTGELFF. CDR3 DNA: TGTGCCAGCAGGCCTGGTGGGGGGCGCGGCACCGGGGAGCTGTTTTTT.

The chain has TRBV5-1 and TRBJ2-6; D may be TRBD1 or TRBD2 (5 bases each). There are 14 residues in the CDR3. Per the germline V gene, CDR1 is SGHRS and CDR2 is YFSETQ. With 7 bases removed from V and 1 base from J, the gap between germline ends came to 9 bases. The CDR3 coding sequence is TGCGCCAGCCATGAGGGGTCTGGGGCCAACGTCCTGACTTTC. Its translation: CASHEGSGANVLTF.

This clonotype was counted ten times or more. The chain uses TRBV7-2 and TRBJ2-2, with 11 bases aligning to TRBD1. The CDR3 contains 16 residues. V was clipped by 4 bases and J by 5 bases; unmatched bases: 6. The germline V gene has CDR1 SGHTA and CDR2 FQGNSA. The CDR3 DNA reads as TGTGCCAGCAGCTCAGGGGGGACAGGGGGAACCGGGGAGCTGTTTTTT. Residues: CASSSGGTGGTGELFF.